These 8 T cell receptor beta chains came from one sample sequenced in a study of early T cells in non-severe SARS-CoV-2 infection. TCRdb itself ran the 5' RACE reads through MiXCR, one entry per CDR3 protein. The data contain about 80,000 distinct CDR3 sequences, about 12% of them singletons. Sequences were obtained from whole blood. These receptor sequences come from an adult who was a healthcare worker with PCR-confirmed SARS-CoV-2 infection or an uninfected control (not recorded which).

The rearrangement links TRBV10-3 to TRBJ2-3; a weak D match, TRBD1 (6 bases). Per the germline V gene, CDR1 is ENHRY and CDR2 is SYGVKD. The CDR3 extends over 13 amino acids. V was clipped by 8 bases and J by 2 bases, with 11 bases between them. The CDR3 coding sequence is TGTGCCATCGGTTCAGGGGTCACAGATACGCAGTATTTT. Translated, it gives CAIGSGVTDTQYF.

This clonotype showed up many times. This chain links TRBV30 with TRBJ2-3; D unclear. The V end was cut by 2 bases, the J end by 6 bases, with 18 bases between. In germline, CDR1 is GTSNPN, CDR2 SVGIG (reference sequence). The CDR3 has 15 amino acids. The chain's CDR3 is CAWSLGQHRADTQYF. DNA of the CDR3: TGTGCCTGGAGTTTGGGCCAGCACCGTGCTGATACGCAGTATTTT.

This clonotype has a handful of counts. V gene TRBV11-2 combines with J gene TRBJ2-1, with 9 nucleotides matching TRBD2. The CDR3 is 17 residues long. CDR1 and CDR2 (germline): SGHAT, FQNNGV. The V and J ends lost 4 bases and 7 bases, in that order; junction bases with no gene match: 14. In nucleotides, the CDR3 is TGTGCCAGCAGCTCGCAGGTGGGACTAGCCCGAAGGAATGAGCAGTTCTTC. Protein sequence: CASSSQVGLARRNEQFF.

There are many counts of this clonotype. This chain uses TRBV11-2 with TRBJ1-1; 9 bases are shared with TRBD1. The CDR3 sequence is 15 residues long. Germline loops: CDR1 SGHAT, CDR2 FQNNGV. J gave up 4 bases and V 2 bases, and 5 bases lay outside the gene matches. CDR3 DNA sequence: TGTGCCAGCAGCTTATGGGGACAGGGAGGCACTGAAGCTTTCTTT. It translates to CASSLWGQGGTEAFF.

Here the CDR3 reads CASNYGTANEKLFF. Written as DNA, the CDR3 is TGTGCCAGCAATTACGGGACCGCTAATGAAAAACTGTTTTTT. The gene calls are TRBV4-2 and TRBJ1-4; D may be TRBD1 (5 bases). CDR1 is LGHNA and CDR2 is YNFKEQ in the germline V gene. The CDR3 is made up of 14 amino acids. The ends were cut back, 7 bases at V and 3 bases at J, with 12 bases in the middle.

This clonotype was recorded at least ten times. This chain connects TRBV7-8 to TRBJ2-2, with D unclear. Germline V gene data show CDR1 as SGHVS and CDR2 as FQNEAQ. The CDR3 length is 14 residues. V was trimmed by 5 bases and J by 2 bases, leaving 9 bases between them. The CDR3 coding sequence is TGTGCCAGCAGCGCCCACAGAAACACCGGGGAGCTGTTTTTT. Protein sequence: CASSAHRNTGELFF. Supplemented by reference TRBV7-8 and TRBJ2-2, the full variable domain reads GAGVSQSPRYKVAKRGQDVALRCDPISGHVSLFWYQQALGQGPEFLTYFQNEAQLDKSGLPSDRFFAERPEGSVSTLKIQRTQQEDSAVYLCASSAHRNTGELFFGEGSRLTVL.

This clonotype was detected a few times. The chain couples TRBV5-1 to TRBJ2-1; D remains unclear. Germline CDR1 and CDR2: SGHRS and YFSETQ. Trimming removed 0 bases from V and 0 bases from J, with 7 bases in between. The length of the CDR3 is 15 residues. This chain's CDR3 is CASSLALSSYNEQFF. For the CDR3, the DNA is TGCGCCAGCAGCTTGGCCCTCAGCTCCTACAATGAGCAGTTCTTC. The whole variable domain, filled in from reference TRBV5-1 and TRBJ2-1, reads KAGVTQTPRYLIKTRGQQVTLSCSPISGHRSVSWYQQTPGQGLQFLFEYFSETQRNKGNFPGRFSGRQFSNSRSEMNVSTLELGDSALYLCASSLALSSYNEQFFGPGTRLTVL.

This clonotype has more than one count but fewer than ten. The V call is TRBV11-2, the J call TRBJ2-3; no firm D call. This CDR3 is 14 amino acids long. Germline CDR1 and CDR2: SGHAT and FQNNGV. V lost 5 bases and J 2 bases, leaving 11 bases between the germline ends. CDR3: CASSTRPYTDTQYF. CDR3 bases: TGTGCCAGCAGCACCAGACCTTACACAGATACGCAGTATTTT.